This T cell receptor beta chain was identified during a study of T cell responses to AZD1222 COVID-19 vaccine (dated by TCRdb to about 2021). As for the study more broadly: TCR sequencing was performed for 230 to 250 trial participants, of whom 207 were given two doses of AZD1222 and around 25 were given two doses of MenACWY control vaccine. Trial participants were enrolled into age subgroups of 18-55, 56-69 and 70-plus years, which contained approximately 150, 28 and 58 TCR-sequenced participants, respectively.

With regard to this clone: The target of this receptor is not known. No base-level quality is on record; no much larger clone is a single base apart.

The CDR3 regions of human TCRbeta chains were subjected to immunosequencing. The study's own analysis went as follows. TCRs in the repertoires were compared against a reference library of SARS-CoV-2-specific TCRs that had been generated with the MIRA antigen-specificity platform. Breadth was defined as the fraction of unique TCRs that were SARS-CoV-2-associated. Depth was defined as the fraction of total T cells that were SARS-CoV-2-associated. Using the MIRA data, each spike-specific TCR was mapped to the spike region that the TCR reacts to and placed in a CD4 or CD8 class. Log10-transformed breadth and depth values were compared by one-way ANOVA with Sidak's multiple comparisons tests. As stored in TCRdb, this immuneACCESS dataset retains in-frame rearrangements with V and J assigned. A fraction of the clones does not appear; measured against another copy, unresolved V genes explain less than half of the discrepancy, and the remainder lacks a known reason. V, J and clone size are taken as reported in that table, and D and trimming were inferred from the DNA itself. The sample table shows 90,000 to 120,000 clones, and 87% are seen once. 4.8% of the sample is taken by the ten largest.

CDR1 and CDR2, looked up from the germline V gene (reference sequence), are LNHDA and SQIVND. V is trimmed back by 1 base and J by 2 bases, and the junction contains 3 bases that no gene match accounts for. Counted from cysteine to phenylalanine, this CDR3 has 15 amino acids. Kept here is only the CDR3 DNA, which spans 45 bases and is read in frame from base 1. The intended sense of this specimen's time point label: about 28 days (+/-7) after the second vaccine dose. AZD1222 recipients with second doses at about 4 weeks or about 12 weeks were pooled, because spike-specific TCR depth and breadth did not differ between schedules. Vaccinee samples were obtained from the UK trials COV001 and COV002, which included a single-blind randomized controlled phase 2/3 trial of AZD1222 (ChAdOx1 nCoV-19) in healthy adults. For TCRbeta chain sequencing, PBMC samples from trial participants were taken at day 0 and at day 28 after the second dose.

What the research found in general, with its limitations: A significant rise in spike-specific TCR breadth and depth was observed after two AZD1222 doses relative to day 0 and relative to MenACWY recipients. Because no day 14 peak-response samples were available, the repertoires could be characterized only after the peak T cell response. The vaccine-associated CD4 TCRs covered the entire spike protein, and the dominant responses fell in regions 160-218 and 743-854. Participants were mostly white British and included more females than males, and it was suggested by the authors that clonal diversity may have been underestimated. Nearly half of unique spike-specific TCRs reportedly recognized epitopes outside regions mutated in the B.1.351 and B.1.1.7 variants. In the small 56-69-year group, the increase in depth fell short of significance, most likely because of low power. Only five to seven AZD1222 recipients were SARS-CoV-2 seropositive at baseline, limiting conclusions about previously exposed vaccinees.

This clonotype was obtained from an adult who received the AZD1222 COVID-19 vaccine. The sample in question was peripheral blood, obtained 28 days after the second AZD1222 dose. The rearranged segments are TRBV19 and TRBJ2-3; 7 bases in the junction line up with TRBD2. CDR3 reads: CASSIGLATTDTQYF. Read as DNA, the sequence is TGTGCCAGTAGTATAGGACTAGCTACCACAGATACGCAGTATTTT. With all but the CDR3 taken from the reference TRBV19 and TRBJ2-3 genes, the full variable domain is: DGGITQSPKYLFRKEGQNVTLSCEQNLNHDAMYWYRQDPGQGLRLIYYSQIVNDFQKGDIAEGYSVSREKKESFPLTVTSAQKNPTAFYLCASSIGLATTDTQYFGPGTRLTVL.